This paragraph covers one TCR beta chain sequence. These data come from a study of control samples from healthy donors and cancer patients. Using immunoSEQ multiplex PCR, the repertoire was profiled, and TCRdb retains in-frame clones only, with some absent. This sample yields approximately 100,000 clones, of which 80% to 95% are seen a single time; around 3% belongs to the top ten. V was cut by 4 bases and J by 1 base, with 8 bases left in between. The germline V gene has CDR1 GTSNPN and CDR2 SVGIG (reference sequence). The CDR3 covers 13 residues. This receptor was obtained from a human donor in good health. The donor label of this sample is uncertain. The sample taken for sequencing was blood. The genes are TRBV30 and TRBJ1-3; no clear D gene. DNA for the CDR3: TGTGCCTGGACTAAGGGTTCTGGAAACACCATATATTTT. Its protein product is CAWTKGSGNTIYF.